What follows is one T cell receptor beta chain and its context. The data originate from a study of control samples from healthy donors and cancer patients. Assay used: immunoSEQ multiplex PCR; TCRdb lists only in-frame clones, some missing. The sample has 90,000 to 150,000 clones, roughly 90% seen once. Germline assignment: CDR1 MNHEY and CDR2 SVGAGI. The CDR3 has 15 residues. The ends were cut back, 6 bases at V and 0 bases at J, with 11 bases in the middle. The sample comprised blood. The sequence was obtained from a man aged 50 or older in good health. The rearrangement uses TRBV6-5 and TRBJ2-2; a possible D gene is TRBD1 (6 bases). CDR3 nucleotide sequence: TGTGCCAGCAGAGCGACAGGATCGAACACCGGGGAGCTGTTTTTT. Amino acid sequence: CASRATGSNTGELFF.